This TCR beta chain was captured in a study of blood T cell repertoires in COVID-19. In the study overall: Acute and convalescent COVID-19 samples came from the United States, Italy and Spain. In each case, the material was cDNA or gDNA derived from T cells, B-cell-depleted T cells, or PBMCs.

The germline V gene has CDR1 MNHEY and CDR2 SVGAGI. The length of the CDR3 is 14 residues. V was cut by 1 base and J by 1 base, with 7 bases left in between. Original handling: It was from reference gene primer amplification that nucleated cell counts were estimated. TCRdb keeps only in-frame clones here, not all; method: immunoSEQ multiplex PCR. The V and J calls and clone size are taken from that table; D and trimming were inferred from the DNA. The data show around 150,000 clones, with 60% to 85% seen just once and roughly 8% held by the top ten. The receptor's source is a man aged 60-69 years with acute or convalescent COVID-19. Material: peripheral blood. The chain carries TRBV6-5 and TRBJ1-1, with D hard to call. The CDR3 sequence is CASSYYSGNTEAFF. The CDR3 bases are TGTGCCAGCAGTTACTACTCGGGGAACACTGAAGCTTTCTTT.